This T cell receptor (beta chain) was sequenced in a study of blood T cell repertoires in COVID-19. The CDR3 loop spans 18 amino acids. CDR1 SGHTA and CDR2 FQGNSA come from the germline V gene. V lost 0 bases, J lost 4 bases, and 8 bases stayed unmatched. Recovered participants had two consecutive negative NP/OP PCR tests, healthcare professional clearance, or symptom resolution. Method: immunoSEQ multiplex PCR; TCRdb's copy keeps in-frame clones and lacks some. The sample includes around 330,000 clones, about nine tenths of them seen just once. Input material: PBMCs or T cells enriched from blood (not recorded which). The chain has TRBV7-2 and TRBJ2-3; TRBD2 aligns across 12 bases. The origin of this receptor is a man in his sixties who had recovered from COVID-19. DNA of the CDR3: TGTGCCAGCAGCTTAGCGCGTCTAGCGGGGGGGTGGGCAGATACGCAGTATTTT. Protein: CASSLARLAGGWADTQYF.